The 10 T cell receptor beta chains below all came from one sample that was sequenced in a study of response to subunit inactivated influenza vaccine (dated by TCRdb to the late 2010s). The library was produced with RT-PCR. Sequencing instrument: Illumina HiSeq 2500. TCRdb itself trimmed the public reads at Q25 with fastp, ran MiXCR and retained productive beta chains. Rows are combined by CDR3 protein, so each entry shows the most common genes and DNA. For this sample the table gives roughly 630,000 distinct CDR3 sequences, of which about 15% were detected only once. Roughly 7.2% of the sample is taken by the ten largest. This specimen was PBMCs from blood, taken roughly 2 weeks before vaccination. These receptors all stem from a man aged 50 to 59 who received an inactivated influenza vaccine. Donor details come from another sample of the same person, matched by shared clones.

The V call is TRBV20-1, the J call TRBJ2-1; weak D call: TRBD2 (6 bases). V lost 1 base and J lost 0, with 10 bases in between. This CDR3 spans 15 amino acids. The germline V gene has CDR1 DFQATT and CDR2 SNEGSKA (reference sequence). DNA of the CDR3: TGCAGTGCTAGAGGGGCGGGGAACTCCTACAATGAGCAGTTCTTC. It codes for CSARGAGNSYNEQFF.

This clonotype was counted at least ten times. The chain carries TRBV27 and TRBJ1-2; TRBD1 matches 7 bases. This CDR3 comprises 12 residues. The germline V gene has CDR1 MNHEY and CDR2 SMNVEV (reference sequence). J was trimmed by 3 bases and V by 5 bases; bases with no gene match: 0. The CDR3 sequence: CASSGTDYGYTF. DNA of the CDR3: TGTGCCAGCAGTGGGACAGACTATGGCTACACCTTC.

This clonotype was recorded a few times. CDR3: CASSGLGQGGNEQYF. CDR3 coding DNA: TGTGCCAGCTCCGGATTGGGACAGGGGGGAAACGAGCAGTACTTC. V is TRBV28 and J is TRBJ2-7, with 11 bases lining up with TRBD1. The CDR3 runs 15 residues. Germline loops: CDR1 MDHEN, CDR2 SYDVKM. V trimming: 8 bases; J trimming: 5 bases; junction bases outside the gene matches: 11.

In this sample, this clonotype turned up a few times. The CDR3 coding sequence is TGTGCCAGCAGTTGGGGGGGCGCTGGGAATCAGCCCCAGCATTTT. Translating gives CASSWGGAGNQPQHF. The gene calls are TRBV5-6 and TRBJ1-5; tentative D call: TRBD1 (6 bases). The germline gives CDR1 SGHDT, CDR2 YYEEEE. This CDR3 has 15 residues. Trimming pared 5 bases from V and 4 bases from J, leaving 16 bases between.

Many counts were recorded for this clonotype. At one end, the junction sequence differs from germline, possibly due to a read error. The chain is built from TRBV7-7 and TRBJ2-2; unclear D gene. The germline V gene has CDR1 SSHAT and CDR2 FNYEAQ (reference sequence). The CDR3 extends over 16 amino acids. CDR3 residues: CASSETLWANTGELFF. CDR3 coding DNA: TGTGCTAGCAGCGAGACACTGTGGGCGAACACCGGGGAGCTGTTTTTT.

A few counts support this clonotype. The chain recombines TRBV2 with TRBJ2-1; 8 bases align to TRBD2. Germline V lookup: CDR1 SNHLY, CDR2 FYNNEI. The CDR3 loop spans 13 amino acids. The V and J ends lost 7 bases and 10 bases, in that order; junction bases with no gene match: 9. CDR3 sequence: CASTSGGLGEQFF. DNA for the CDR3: TGTGCCAGCACCTCGGGGGGGCTAGGAGAGCAGTTCTTC. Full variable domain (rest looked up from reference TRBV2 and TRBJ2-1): EPEVTQTPSHQVTQMGQEVILRCVPISNHLYFYWYRQILGQKVEFLVSFYNNEISEKSEIFDDQFSVERPDGSNFTLKIRSTKLEDSAMYFCASTSGGLGEQFFGPGTRLTVL.

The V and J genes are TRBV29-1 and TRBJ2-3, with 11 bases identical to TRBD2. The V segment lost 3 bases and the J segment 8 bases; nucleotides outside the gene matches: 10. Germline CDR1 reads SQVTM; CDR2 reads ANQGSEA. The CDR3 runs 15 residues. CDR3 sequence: CSVDLLTSGIFTQYF. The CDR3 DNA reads TGCAGCGTTGACTTATTGACTAGCGGGATTTTTACGCAGTATTTT.

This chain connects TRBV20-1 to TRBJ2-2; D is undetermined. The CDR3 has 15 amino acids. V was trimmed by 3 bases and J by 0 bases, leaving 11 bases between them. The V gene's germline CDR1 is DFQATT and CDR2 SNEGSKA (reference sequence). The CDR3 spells CSASSWIPNTGELFF. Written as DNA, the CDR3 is TGCAGTGCTAGTAGTTGGATTCCGAACACCGGGGAGCTGTTTTTT.

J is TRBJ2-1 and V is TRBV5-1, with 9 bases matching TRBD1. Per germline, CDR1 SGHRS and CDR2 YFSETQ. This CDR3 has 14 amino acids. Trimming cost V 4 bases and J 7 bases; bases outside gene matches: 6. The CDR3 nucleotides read TGCGCCAGCAGCATAAGGGACAGGGAGAATGAGCAGTTCTTC. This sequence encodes CASSIRDRENEQFF.

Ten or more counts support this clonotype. The CDR3 region is CASSQGDGSYEQYF. For the CDR3, the DNA is TGCGCCAGCAGCCAAGGTGATGGATCCTACGAGCAGTACTTC. The chain is built from TRBV4-3 and TRBJ2-7; D is unclear. V lost 1 base, J lost 1 base, and 8 bases lay in between. This CDR3 is built from 14 residues. Germline V CDR1 and CDR2: LGHNA, YSLEER.